A single sample is the source of the 20 T cell receptor beta chains below, sequenced in a study of post-analysis software for immune sequencing data. Findings and limits, study-wide: When patients were compared with controls, about 5 TRBV segments were more frequent, TRBV5-6, TRBV5-1 and TRBV20-1 among them.

TCR beta libraries were prepared from cDNA with unique molecular identifiers. TCRdb fed the PCR reads into MiXCR, producing one record per CDR3 protein. The table has about 810,000 distinct CDR3 sequences, approximately 53% seen once; the top ten hold approximately 4.5%. Their antigens remain unidentified. The sequencing input was blood. Receptors originate from a girl aged 10 to 17 with multiple sclerosis.

CDR3 loop: CASSLAMGAGANTGELFF. In DNA form, the CDR3 reads TGCGCCAGCAGCTTGGCCATGGGGGCGGGAGCGAACACCGGGGAGCTGTTTTTT. The rearrangement joins TRBV5-1 to TRBJ2-2, with a possible D match to TRBD2 (7 bases). This CDR3 is 18 amino acids long. Germline V gene lookup returns CDR1 SGHRS and CDR2 YFSETQ. Trimming took off 0 bases at V and 0 bases at J, with 15 bases between the two ends.

V gene TRBV14 combines with J gene TRBJ2-1; 10 positions match TRBD2. The CDR3 has 16 residues. Germline V gene lookup returns CDR1 SGHDN and CDR2 FVKESK. The ends lost 8 bases at V and 8 bases at J; junction bases unmatched: 15. The CDR3 reads CASHRTGTSERDEQFF. The CDR3 DNA reads as TGTGCCAGCCATCGGACCGGGACTAGCGAAAGGGATGAGCAGTTCTTC. The full variable domain, with the rest looked up from reference TRBV14 and TRBJ2-1, is EAGVTQFPSHSVIEKGQTVTLRCDPISGHDNLYWYRRVMGKEIKFLLHFVKESKQDESGMPNNRFLAERTGGTYSTLKVQPAELEDSGVYFCASHRTGTSERDEQFFGPGTRLTVL.

CDR3 sequence: CASSPQGSGQETQYF. As DNA, the CDR3 is TGCGCCAGCAGTCCCCAGGGTTCCGGACAAGAGACCCAGTACTTC. The chain couples TRBV5-1 to TRBJ2-5; TRBD1 is a possible D gene (5 bases). The CDR3 spans 15 residues. Trimming pared 5 bases from V and 2 bases from J, leaving 16 bases between. Germline V lookup: CDR1 SGHRS, CDR2 YFSETQ.

The chain links TRBV7-2 to TRBJ2-7; D is unclear. The end of the DNA aligns better with TRBJ2-5, so the J call may be wrong. CDR3 length: 14 amino acids. Germline CDR1 and CDR2: SGHTA and FQGNSA. The CDR3 spells CASSPWVAEETQYF. The CDR3 nucleotides read TGTGCCAGCAGCCCCTGGGTTGCAGAAGAGACCCAGTACTTC.

V gene TRBV6-5 combines with J gene TRBJ2-3, with TRBD2 identical over 7 bases. Germline assignment: CDR1 MNHEY and CDR2 SVGAGI. V lost 6 bases, J lost 5 bases, and 8 bases stayed unmatched. The CDR3 runs to 14 residues. CDR3 sequence: CASRTDLAGDTQYF. The CDR3 DNA is TGTGCCAGCAGGACAGACTTAGCGGGAGATACGCAGTATTTT.

As DNA, the CDR3 is TGCGCCAGCAGCCCGGGCCAGGGGACTTACTCCTACAATGAGCAGTTCTTC. Translated: CASSPGQGTYSYNEQFF. This sequence joins TRBV5-1 and TRBJ2-1, with D perhaps assigned TRBD1 or TRBD2 (6 bases each). The ends were cut back, 4 bases at V and 0 bases at J, with 17 bases in the middle. Germline CDR1 and CDR2: SGHRS and YFSETQ. The CDR3 extends over 17 amino acids.

The chain joins TRBV13 to TRBJ2-7; TRBD1 might be the D (6 bases). Germline V lookup: CDR1 PRHDT, CDR2 FYEKMQ (reference sequence). The CDR3 has 20 amino acids. V was pared by 4 bases and J by 2 bases, with 30 bases between. In DNA, the CDR3 is TGTGCCAGCAGCTCAGAATTAAGACCCCCGGGACAACCTAAGGCCTACGAGCAGTACTTC. Protein sequence: CASSSELRPPGQPKAYEQYF.

This rearrangement joins TRBV20-1 to TRBJ2-4; D is unresolved. The J call could be wrong; TRBJ2-7 is a better fit for the DNA end. CDR3 size: 14 residues. CDR1 is DFQATT and CDR2 is SNEGSKA in the germline V gene (reference sequence). CDR3 sequence: CSARWRKGLYEQYF. DNA for the CDR3: TGCAGTGCTAGGTGGCGGAAGGGCCTCTACGAGCAGTACTTC.

This chain joins TRBV29-1 and TRBJ2-7; 7 bases map to TRBD1. This CDR3 spans 15 amino acids. Germline-derived CDR1 and CDR2 are SQVTM and ANQGSEA. The V and J ends lost 6 bases and 4 bases, in that order; junction bases with no gene match: 15. CDR3 region: CSVGGGWTGKYEQYF. DNA of the CDR3: TGCAGCGTGGGTGGGGGATGGACAGGCAAATACGAGCAGTACTTC.

The chain joins TRBV5-1 to TRBJ1-3; D gene uncertain. This CDR3 contains 14 residues. Germline V CDR1 and CDR2: SGHRS, YFSETQ. V was shortened by 0 bases and J by 2 bases, with 6 bases between the two germline ends. The CDR3 loop is CASSLGGTGNTIYF. The CDR3 nucleotides read TGCGCCAGCAGCTTGGGAGGGACTGGAAACACCATATATTTT.

The chain joins TRBV5-1 to TRBJ2-1; 9 bases line up with TRBD2. Germline V lookup: CDR1 SGHRS, CDR2 YFSETQ. There are 15 residues in the CDR3. V was clipped by 1 base and J by 6 bases; unmatched bases: 5. The CDR3: CASSLIPSGTNEQFF. For the CDR3, the DNA is TGCGCCAGCAGCTTGATACCTAGCGGGACCAATGAGCAGTTCTTC.

The rearrangement joins TRBV5-5 to TRBJ2-1; the match to TRBD1 covers 9 bases. After removal of 6 bases from V and 4 bases from J, the junction contained 8 bases not matched to a gene. The length of the CDR3 is 15 residues. Germline V gene sequence: CDR1 SGHKS, CDR2 YYEKEE (reference sequence). The CDR3 protein is CASTNRDRAYNEQFF. CDR3 nucleotides: TGTGCCAGCACAAACCGGGACAGGGCTTACAATGAGCAGTTCTTC.

The chain carries TRBV5-5 and TRBJ1-2, with TRBD1 identical over 7 bases. The CDR3 has 13 amino acids. V shed 4 bases and J 8 bases; nucleotides not matched to a gene: 8. CDR1 is SGHKS and CDR2 is YYEKEE in the germline V gene (reference sequence). Here the CDR3 reads CASSKEGAGGYTF. The CDR3 nucleotides read TGTGCCAGCAGCAAAGAGGGGGCGGGAGGCTACACCTTC.

The J gene is TRBJ1-2, the V gene TRBV12-3 or TRBV12-4, with 7 bases matching TRBD1. The CDR3 consists of 15 residues. The J segment lost 3 bases and the V segment lost 6 bases, leaving 10 bases of the junction unmatched. The CDR3 DNA is TGTGCCAGCAGCCCTCGGGGACAGCCCGACTATGGCTACACCTTC. This encodes CASSPRGQPDYGYTF.

The chain recombines TRBV4-2 with TRBJ2-1; TRBD2 matches 12 bases. CDR3 length equals 15 residues. Germline V gene data show CDR1 as LGHNA and CDR2 as YNFKEQ. Germline trimming cut 6 bases from V and 7 bases from J; bases unmatched to any gene: 7. CDR3 bases: TGTGCCAGCAGACCCGGACTAGCGGGATCGAATGAGCAGTTCTTC. It specifies CASRPGLAGSNEQFF.

This rearrangement joins TRBV12-3 or TRBV12-4 to TRBJ2-7, with 8 bases lining up with TRBD1. V was pared by 5 bases and J by 5 bases, with 14 bases of the junction left unmatched. CDR3 length: 16 amino acids. The CDR3 spells CASSPSVGQGTHEQYF. The CDR3 DNA follows: TGTGCCAGCAGTCCTAGTGTCGGACAGGGAACCCACGAGCAGTACTTC.

Here the CDR3 DNA reads TGCGCCAGCAGCGGTGCGGGACAGGGTTACAATGAGCAGTTCTTC. Protein sequence: CASSGAGQGYNEQFF. V and J are TRBV5-1 and TRBJ2-1, with 9 bases lining up with TRBD1. V lost 4 bases, J lost 4 bases, and 6 bases stayed unmatched. CDR1 is SGHRS, CDR2 YFSETQ, per germline. The CDR3 totals 15 residues.

The V gene is TRBV29-1, the J gene TRBJ2-7; TRBD1 or TRBD2 may be the D gene (6 bases each). V lost 7 bases and J lost 0, with 13 bases in between. Germline V CDR1 and CDR2: SQVTM, ANQGSEA. This CDR3 has 13 residues. The DNA for the CDR3 is TGCAGCGCTGAGGGGGGCAGCTCCTACGAGCAGTACTTC. It is translated as CSAEGGSSYEQYF.

The V gene is TRBV20-1, the J gene TRBJ2-7, with D uncertain. The V and J ends lost 4 bases and 0 bases respectively, with 16 bases between them. Looked up from germline, CDR1 is DFQATT and CDR2 is SNEGSKA (reference sequence). The CDR3 is 15 residues long. This CDR3 reads CSAISLDTSSYEQYF. Written as DNA, the CDR3 is TGCAGTGCTATCTCTCTAGACACCAGCTCCTACGAGCAGTACTTC.

This chain uses TRBV18 with TRBJ1-2; the D is unclear. The length of the CDR3 is 13 residues. The germline V gene encodes CDR1 KGHSH and CDR2 LQKENI. V was shortened by 8 bases and J by 4 bases, with 14 bases between the two germline ends. CDR3 sequence (DNA): TGTGCCAGCAGCCCCGACCGGAGCTATGGCTACACCTTC. It is translated as CASSPDRSYGYTF.